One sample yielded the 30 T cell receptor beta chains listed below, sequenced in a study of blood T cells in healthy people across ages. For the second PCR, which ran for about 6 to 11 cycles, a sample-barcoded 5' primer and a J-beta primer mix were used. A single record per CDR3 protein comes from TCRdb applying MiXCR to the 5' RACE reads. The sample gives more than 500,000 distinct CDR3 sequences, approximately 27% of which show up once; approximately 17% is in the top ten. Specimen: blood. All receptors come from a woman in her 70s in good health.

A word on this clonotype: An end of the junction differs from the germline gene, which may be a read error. CDR3 protein: CASSLRAPFTSGDTDAQYF. The CDR3 nucleotides read TGTGCCAGCAGTTTAAGAGCTCCCTTTACTAGCGGGGACACAGATGCGCAGTATTTT. The chain couples TRBV12-3 or TRBV12-4 to TRBJ2-3, with TRBD2 matching over 10 bases. This CDR3 spans 19 amino acids.

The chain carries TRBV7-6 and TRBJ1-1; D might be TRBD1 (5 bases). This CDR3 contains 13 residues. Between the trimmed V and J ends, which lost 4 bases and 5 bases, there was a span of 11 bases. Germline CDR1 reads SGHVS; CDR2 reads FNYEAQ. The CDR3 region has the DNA TGTGCCAGCAGCTGGGGGGTCCGGACTGAAGCTTTCTTT. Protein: CASSWGVRTEAFF.

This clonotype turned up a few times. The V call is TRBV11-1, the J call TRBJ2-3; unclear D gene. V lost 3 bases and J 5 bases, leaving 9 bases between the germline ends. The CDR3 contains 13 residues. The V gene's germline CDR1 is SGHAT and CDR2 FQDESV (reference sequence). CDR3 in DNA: TGTGCCAGCAGCTTTTTCGGCGAAGATACGCAGTATTTT. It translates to CASSFFGEDTQYF. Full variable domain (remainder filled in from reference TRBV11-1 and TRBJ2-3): EAEVAQSPRYKITEKSQAVAFWCDPISGHATLYWYRQILGQGPELLVQFQDESVVDDSQLPKDRFSAERLKGVDSTLKIQPAELGDSAMYLCASSFFGEDTQYFGPGTRLTVL.

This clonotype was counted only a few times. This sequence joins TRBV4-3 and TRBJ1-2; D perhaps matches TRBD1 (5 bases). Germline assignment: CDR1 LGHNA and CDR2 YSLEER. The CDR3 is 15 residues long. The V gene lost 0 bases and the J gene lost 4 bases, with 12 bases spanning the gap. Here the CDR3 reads CASSQDGREAYGYTF. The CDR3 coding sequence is TGCGCCAGCAGCCAAGATGGCAGGGAGGCCTATGGCTACACCTTC.

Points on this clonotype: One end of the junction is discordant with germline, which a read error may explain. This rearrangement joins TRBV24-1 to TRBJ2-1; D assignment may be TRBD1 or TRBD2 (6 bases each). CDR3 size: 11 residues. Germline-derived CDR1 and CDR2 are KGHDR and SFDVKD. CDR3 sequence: CATSVLGGWFF. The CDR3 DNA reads TGTGCCACCAGTGTTTTGGGGGGCTGGTTCTTC.

The CDR3 nucleotides are TGTGCCAGCAGCTTACCGGGACAGCGCATGAACACTGAAGCTTTCTTT. Its protein is CASSLPGQRMNTEAFF. V usage is TRBV7-2 and J usage is TRBJ1-1, with TRBD1 matching over 7 bases. Trimming cost V 2 bases and J 0 bases; bases outside gene matches: 6. Looked up from germline, CDR1 is SGHTA and CDR2 is FQGNSA. This CDR3 region has 16 residues.

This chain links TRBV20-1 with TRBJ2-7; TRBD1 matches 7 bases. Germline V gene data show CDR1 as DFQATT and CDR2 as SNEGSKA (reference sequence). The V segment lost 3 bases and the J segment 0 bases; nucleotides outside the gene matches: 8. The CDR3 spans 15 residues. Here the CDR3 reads CSASPQGLGSYEQYF. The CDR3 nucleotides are TGCAGTGCTAGTCCACAGGGGTTGGGCTCCTACGAGCAGTACTTC.

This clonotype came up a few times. DNA of the CDR3: TGTGCCAGCAGTTACTCTGACTCCCGCTCCTACAATGAGCAGTTCTTC. The encoded protein is CASSYSDSRSYNEQFF. The genes are TRBV6-5 and TRBJ2-1; the D is unclear. V gave up 0 bases and J gave up 0 bases, with 9 bases separating them. CDR3 length: 16 amino acids. Germline loops: CDR1 MNHEY, CDR2 SVGAGI.

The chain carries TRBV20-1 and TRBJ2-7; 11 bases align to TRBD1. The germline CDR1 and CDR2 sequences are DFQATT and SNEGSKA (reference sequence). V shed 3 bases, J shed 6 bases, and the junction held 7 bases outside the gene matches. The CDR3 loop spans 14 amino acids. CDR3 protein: CSARKRDRGGEQYF. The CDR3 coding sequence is TGCAGTGCTAGGAAACGGGACAGGGGGGGCGAGCAGTACTTC.

In DNA form, the CDR3 reads TGTGCCAGCTCACCACCGGAATCCTATGGCTACACCTTC. Protein sequence: CASSPPESYGYTF. The chain recombines TRBV18 with TRBJ1-2; no definite D call. Germline V gene data show CDR1 as KGHSH and CDR2 as LQKENI. Trimming left V 0 bases short and J 4 bases short, with 6 bases between. The CDR3 runs to 13 residues.

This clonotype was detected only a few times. CDR3 sequence: CASSLDGPDTQYF. CDR3 nucleotides: TGTGCCAGCAGCTTGGACGGCCCAGATACGCAGTATTTT. The rearrangement uses TRBV7-9 and TRBJ2-3; D ambiguous. The V and J ends lost 3 bases and 4 bases respectively, with 8 bases between them. Germline CDR1 is SEHNR and CDR2 is FQNEAQ (reference sequence). The length of the CDR3 is 13 residues.

The CDR3 is CASTILGGGTDTQYF. The CDR3 DNA follows: TGTGCCAGCACTATCTTGGGGGGAGGCACAGATACGCAGTATTTT. The chain recombines TRBV12-3 or TRBV12-4 with TRBJ2-3, with D possibly TRBD2 on 6 matching bases. V was pared by 7 bases and J by 1 base, with 15 bases between. This CDR3 spans 15 amino acids.

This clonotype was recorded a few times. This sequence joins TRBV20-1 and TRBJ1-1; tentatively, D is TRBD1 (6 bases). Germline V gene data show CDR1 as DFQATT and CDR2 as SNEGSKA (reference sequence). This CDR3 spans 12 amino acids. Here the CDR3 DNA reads TGCAGAGCCGACAGGAGGAACACTGAAGCTTTCTTT. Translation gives CRADRRNTEAFF.

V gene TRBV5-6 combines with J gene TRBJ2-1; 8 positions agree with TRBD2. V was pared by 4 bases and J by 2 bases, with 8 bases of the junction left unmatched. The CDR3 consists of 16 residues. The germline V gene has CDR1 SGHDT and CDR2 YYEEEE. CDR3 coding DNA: TGTGCCAGCAGCCCTGTCACTAGCGGAACCTACAATGAGCAGTTCTTC. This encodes CASSPVTSGTYNEQFF.

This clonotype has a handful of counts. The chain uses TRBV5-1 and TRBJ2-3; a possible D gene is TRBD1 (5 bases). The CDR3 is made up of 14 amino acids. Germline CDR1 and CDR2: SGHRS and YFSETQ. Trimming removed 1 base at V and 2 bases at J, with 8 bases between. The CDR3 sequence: CASSLPDITDTQYF. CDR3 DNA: TGCGCCAGCAGCTTGCCGGACATCACAGATACGCAGTATTTT.

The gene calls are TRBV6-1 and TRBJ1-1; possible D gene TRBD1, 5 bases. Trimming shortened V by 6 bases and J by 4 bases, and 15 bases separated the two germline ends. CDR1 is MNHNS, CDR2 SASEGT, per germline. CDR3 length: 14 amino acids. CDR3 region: CASSIGTRGTEAFF. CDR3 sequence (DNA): TGTGCCAGCAGCATCGGGACGAGGGGCACTGAAGCTTTCTTT.

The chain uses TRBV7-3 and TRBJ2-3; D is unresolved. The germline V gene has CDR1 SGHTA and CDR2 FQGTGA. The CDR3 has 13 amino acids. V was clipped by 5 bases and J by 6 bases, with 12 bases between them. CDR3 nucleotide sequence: TGTGCCAGCAGCCTACCCGAGATTGATACGCAGTATTTT. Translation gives CASSLPEIDTQYF.

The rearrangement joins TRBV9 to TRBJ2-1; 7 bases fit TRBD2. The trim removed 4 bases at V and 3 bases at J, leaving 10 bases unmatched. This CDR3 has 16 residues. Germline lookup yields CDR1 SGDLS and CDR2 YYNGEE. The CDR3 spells CASSPRTSADYNEQFF. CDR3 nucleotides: TGTGCCAGCAGCCCGCGTACTAGCGCCGACTACAATGAGCAGTTCTTC.

CDR3 sequence (DNA): TGTGCCACCAGCGAGACAGGAGAAGTCTACGAGCAGTACTTC. This sequence encodes CATSETGEVYEQYF. This rearrangement joins TRBV15 to TRBJ2-7; the D gene is possibly TRBD1 (6 bases). The CDR3 has 14 amino acids. Germline assignment: CDR1 LNHNV and CDR2 YYDKDF (reference sequence). V lost 5 bases and J lost 3, with 14 bases in between.

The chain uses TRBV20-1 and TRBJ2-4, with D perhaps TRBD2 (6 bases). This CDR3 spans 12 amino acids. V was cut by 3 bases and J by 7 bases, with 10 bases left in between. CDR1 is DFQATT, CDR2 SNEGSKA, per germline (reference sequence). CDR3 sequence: CSARSGVNIQYF. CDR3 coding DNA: TGCAGTGCTAGGTCGGGGGTTAACATTCAGTACTTC.

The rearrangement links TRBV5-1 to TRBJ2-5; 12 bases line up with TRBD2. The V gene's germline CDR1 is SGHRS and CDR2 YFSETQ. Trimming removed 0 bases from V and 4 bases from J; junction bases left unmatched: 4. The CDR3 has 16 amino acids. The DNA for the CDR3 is TGCGCCAGCAGCTTGGCACTAGCGGGGGGCGCAGAGACCCAGTACTTC. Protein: CASSLALAGGAETQYF.

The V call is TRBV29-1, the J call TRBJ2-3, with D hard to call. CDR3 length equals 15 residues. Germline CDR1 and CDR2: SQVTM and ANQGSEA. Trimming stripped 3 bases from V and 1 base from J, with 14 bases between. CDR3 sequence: CSVEIRNRGTDTQYF. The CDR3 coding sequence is TGCAGCGTTGAGATCCGTAATCGAGGCACAGATACGCAGTATTTT.

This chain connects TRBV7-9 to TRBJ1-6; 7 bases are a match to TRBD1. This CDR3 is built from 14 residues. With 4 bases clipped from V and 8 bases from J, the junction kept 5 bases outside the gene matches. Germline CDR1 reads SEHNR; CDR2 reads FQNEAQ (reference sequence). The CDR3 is CASSSKGADSPLHF. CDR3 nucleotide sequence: TGTGCCAGCAGCTCGAAGGGGGCTGATTCACCCCTCCACTTT.

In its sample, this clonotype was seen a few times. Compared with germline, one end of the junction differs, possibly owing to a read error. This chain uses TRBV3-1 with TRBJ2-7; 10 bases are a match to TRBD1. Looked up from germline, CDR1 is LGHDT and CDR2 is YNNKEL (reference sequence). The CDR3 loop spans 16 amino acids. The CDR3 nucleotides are TGTGCCAGCAGCCTGAGGTTGCGGGACAGGGGACACGAACAGTACTTC. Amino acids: CASSLRLRDRGHEQYF.

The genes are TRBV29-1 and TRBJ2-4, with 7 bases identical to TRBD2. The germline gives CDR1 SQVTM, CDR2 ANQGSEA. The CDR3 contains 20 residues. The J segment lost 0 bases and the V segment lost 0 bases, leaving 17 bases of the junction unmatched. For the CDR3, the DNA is TGCAGCGTTGAAGATCGCGGGAGCCCACAATACGGACTAGCCAAAAACATTCAGTACTTC. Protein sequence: CSVEDRGSPQYGLAKNIQYF.

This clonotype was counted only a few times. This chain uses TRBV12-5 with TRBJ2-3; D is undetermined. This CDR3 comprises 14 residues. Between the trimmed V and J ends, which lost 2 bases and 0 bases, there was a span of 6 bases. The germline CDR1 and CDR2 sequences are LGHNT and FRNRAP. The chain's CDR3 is CASGLTMSTDTQYF. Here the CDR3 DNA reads TGTGCTAGTGGTTTGACGATGAGCACAGATACGCAGTATTTT.

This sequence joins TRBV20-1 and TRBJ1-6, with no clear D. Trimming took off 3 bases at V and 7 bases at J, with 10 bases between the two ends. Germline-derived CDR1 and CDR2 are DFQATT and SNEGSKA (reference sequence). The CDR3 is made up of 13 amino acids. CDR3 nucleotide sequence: TGCAGTGCTAGTGATGGAGGGAATTCACCCCTCCACTTT. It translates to CSASDGGNSPLHF.

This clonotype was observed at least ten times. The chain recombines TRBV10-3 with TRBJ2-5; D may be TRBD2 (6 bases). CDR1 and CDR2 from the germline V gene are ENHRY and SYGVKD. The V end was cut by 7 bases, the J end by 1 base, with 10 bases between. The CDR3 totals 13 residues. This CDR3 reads CAITPGAQETQYF. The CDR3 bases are TGTGCCATCACCCCGGGAGCCCAAGAGACCCAGTACTTC.

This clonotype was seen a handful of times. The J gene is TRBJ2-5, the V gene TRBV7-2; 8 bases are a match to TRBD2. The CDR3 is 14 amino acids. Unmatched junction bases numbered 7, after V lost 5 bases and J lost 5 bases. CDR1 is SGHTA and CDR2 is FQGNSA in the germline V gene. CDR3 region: CASSQWGLEETQYF. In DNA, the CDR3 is TGTGCCAGCAGCCAATGGGGACTAGAGGAGACCCAGTACTTC.

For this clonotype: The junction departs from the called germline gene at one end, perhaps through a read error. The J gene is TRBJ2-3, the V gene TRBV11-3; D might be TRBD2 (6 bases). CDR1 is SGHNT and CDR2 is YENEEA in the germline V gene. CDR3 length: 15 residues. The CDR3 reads CASSPGRSSLDTLYF. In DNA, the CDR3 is TGTGCCAGCAGCCCAGGGAGGAGCTCTTTAGATACGCTGTATTTT.